This entry features one TCR beta chain sequence. V lost 6 bases and J lost 6; bases outside the gene matches: 5. The CDR3 extends over 13 amino acids. Germline V CDR1 and CDR2: SGHTA, FQGNSA. Study processing details: From reference gene primer amplification, estimates of nucleated cell counts were derived. The protocol was immunoSEQ multiplex PCR, while the TCRdb copy is restricted to in-frame clones and leaves out a portion. The V and J calls and clone size are taken from that table; D and trimming were inferred from the DNA. The table lists fewer than 150,000 clones, approximately 84% of them singletons. The source of the sample is a study of blood T cell repertoires in COVID-19. Study background: COVID-19 samples collected from the United States, Italy and Spain covered acute and convalescent phases.

The TCR originated in a middle-aged woman with acute or convalescent COVID-19. The rearrangement uses TRBV7-2 and TRBJ1-5, with 7 nucleotides matching TRBD1. Sequencing was carried out using peripheral blood. CDR3 in amino acids: CASREGAGQPQHF. Written as DNA, the CDR3 is TGTGCCAGCAGAGAGGGGGCCGGTCAGCCCCAGCATTTT.